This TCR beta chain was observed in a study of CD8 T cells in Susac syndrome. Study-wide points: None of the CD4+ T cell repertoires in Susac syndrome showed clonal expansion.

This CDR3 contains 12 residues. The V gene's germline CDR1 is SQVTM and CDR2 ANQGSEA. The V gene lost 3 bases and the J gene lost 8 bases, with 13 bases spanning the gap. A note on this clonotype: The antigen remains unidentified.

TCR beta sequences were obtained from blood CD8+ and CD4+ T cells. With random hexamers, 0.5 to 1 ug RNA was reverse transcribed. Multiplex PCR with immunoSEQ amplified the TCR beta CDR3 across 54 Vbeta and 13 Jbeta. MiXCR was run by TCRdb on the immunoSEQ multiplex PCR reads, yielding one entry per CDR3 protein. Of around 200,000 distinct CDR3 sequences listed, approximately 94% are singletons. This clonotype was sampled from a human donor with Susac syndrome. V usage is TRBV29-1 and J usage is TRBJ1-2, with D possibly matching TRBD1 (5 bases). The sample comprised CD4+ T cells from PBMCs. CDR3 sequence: CSVEGVLRGYTF. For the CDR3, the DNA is TGCAGCGTTGAGGGGGTCCTTCGGGGCTACACCTTC.